This entry is about one T cell receptor beta chain. This specimen comes from a study of blood T cell repertoires in COVID-19. The CDR3 has 14 amino acids. The V end was cut by 3 bases, the J end by 1 base, with 6 bases between. Germline-derived CDR1 and CDR2 are WNHNN and SYGVQD (reference sequence). Clones were read by immunoSEQ multiplex PCR, and TCRdb kept only the in-frame ones, dropping some. The sample includes around 160,000 clones, 80% of them seen just once. The J gene is TRBJ2-2, the V gene TRBV10-1; no firm D call. The TCR comes from a man aged 35-49 years who had recovered from COVID-19. The specimen was PBMCs or T cells enriched from blood (not recorded which). The CDR3 region has the DNA TGCGCCAGCAGTGAATCGGGGAACACCGGGGAGCTGTTTTTT. Its translation: CASSESGNTGELFF.